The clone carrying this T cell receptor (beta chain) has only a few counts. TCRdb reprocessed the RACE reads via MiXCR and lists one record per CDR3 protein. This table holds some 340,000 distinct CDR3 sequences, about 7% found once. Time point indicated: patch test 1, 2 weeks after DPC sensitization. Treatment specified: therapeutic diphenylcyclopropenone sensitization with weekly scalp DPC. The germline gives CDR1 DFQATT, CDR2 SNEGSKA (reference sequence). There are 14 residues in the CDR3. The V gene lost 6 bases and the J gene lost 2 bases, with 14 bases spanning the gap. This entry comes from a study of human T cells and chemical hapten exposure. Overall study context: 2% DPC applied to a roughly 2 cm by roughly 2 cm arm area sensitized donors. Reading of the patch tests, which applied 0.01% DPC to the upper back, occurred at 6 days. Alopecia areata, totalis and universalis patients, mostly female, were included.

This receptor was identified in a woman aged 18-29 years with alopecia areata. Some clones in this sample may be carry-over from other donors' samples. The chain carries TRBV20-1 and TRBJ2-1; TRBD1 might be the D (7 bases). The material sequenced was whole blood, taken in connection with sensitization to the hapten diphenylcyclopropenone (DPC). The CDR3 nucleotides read TGCAGTGCCACGCGCGGGACAGCCTACAATGAGCAGTTCTTC. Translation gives CSATRGTAYNEQFF.